The sample holds a few counts of the clone carrying this T cell receptor beta chain. 5'RACE primed from the constant segment yielded TCR alpha and TCR beta cDNA libraries bearing sample barcodes and UMIs. TCRdb re-called the 5' RACE reads with MiXCR, one entry per CDR3 protein. The sample lists under 300,000 distinct CDR3 sequences, roughly 8% seen once, with roughly 23% in the top ten. This record belongs to a study of T-cell memory formation after mild COVID-19. Trimming cost V 3 bases and J 3 bases, with 15 bases left between them. Germline assignment: CDR1 MNHEY and CDR2 SVGEGT. CDR3 length: 15 amino acids.

This sequence joins TRBV6-2 or TRBV6-3 and TRBJ2-7; D is uncertain. The sequencing input was PBMCs or a T cell subset sorted from them (not recorded which). This TCR was sampled from a man between 18 and 29 years old who had mild COVID-19 (a few samples of this study predate the infection). Cell type and time point are not known. For the CDR3, the DNA is TGTGCCAGCAGTTATCGGTCAGCAATACTCTACGAGCAGTACTTC. Protein: CASSYRSAILYEQYF.